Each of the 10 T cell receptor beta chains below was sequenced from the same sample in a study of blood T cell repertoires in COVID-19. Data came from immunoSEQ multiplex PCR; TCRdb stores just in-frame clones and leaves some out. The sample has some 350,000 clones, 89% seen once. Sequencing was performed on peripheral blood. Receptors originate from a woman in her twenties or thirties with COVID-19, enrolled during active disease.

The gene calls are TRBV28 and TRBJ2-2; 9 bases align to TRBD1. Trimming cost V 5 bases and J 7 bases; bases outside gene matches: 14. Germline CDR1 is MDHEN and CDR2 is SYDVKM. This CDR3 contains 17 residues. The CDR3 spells CASSPLWDRVSGGELFF. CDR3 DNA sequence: TGTGCCAGCAGTCCTCTGTGGGACAGGGTGTCCGGCGGGGAGCTGTTTTTT. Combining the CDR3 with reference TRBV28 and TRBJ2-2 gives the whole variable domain DVKVTQSSRYLVKRTGEKVFLECVQDMDHENMFWYRQDPGLGLRLIYFSYDVKMKEKGDIPEGYSVSREKKERFSLILESASTNQTSMYLCASSPLWDRVSGGELFFGEGSRLTVL.

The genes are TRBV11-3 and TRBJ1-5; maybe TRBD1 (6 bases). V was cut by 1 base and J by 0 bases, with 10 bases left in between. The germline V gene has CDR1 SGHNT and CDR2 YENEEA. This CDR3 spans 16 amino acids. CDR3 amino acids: CASSLGGGSSNQPQHF. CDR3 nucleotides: TGTGCCAGCAGCTTAGGAGGGGGATCTAGCAATCAGCCCCAGCATTTT.

CDR3 in DNA: TGTGCCAGCAGCCACGACAGGAAGGGGGAGCAGTTCTTC. This codes for CASSHDRKGEQFF. The chain employs TRBV5-4 and TRBJ2-1; possibly TRBD1 for D (6 bases). Germline CDR1 reads SGHNT; CDR2 reads YYREEE (reference sequence). Trimming shortened V by 4 bases and J by 10 bases, and 15 bases separated the two germline ends. The CDR3 loop spans 13 amino acids.

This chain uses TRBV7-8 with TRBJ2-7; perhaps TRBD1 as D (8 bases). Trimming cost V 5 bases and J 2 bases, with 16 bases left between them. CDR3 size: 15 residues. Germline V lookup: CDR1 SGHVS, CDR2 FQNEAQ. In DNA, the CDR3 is TGTGCCAGCAGCCCCGGACAGGGAGGGACCTACGAGCAGTACTTC. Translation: CASSPGQGGTYEQYF.

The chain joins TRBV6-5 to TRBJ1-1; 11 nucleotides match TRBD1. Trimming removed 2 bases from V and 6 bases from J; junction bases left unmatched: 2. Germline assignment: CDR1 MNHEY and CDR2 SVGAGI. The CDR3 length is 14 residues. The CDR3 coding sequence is TGTGCCAGCAGTTACGGGACAGGGGGTGCTGAAGCTTTCTTT. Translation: CASSYGTGGAEAFF.

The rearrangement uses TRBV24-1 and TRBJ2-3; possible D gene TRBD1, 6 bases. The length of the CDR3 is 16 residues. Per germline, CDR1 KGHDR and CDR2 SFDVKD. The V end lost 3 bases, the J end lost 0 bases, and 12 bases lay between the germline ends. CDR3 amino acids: CATSDQDSTSTDTQYF. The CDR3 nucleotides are TGTGCCACCAGTGATCAGGACAGTACTAGCACAGATACGCAGTATTTT.

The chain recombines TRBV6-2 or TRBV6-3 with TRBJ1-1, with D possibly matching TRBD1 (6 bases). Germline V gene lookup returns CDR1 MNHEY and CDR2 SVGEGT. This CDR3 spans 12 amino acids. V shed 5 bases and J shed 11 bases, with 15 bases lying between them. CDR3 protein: CASSTNTGQAFF. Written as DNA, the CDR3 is TGTGCCAGCAGTACAAATACAGGGCAGGCTTTCTTT.

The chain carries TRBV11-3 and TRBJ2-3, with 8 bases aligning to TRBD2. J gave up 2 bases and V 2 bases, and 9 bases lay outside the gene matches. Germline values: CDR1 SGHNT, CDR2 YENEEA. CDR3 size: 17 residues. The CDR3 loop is CASSLSPASGYTDTQYF. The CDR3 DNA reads TGTGCCAGCAGCTTAAGTCCTGCTAGCGGGTACACAGATACGCAGTATTTT. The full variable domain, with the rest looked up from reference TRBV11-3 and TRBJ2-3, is EAGVVQSPRYKIIEKKQPVAFWCNPISGHNTLYWYLQNLGQGPELLIRYENEEAVDDSQLPKDRFSAERLKGVDSTLKIQPAELGDSAVYLCASSLSPASGYTDTQYFGPGTRLTVL.

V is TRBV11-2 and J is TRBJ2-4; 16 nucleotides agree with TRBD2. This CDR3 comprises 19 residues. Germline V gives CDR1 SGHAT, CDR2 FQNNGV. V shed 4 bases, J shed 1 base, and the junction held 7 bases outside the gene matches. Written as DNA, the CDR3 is TGTGCCAGCAGCTCTGGGACTAGCGGGAGGGACGGGGCCAAAAACATTCAGTACTTC. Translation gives CASSSGTSGRDGAKNIQYF. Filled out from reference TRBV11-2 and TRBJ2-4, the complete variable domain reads EAGVAQSPRYKIIEKRQSVAFWCNPISGHATLYWYQQILGQGPKLLIQFQNNGVVDDSQLPKDRFSAERLKGVDSTLKIQPAKLEDSAVYLCASSSGTSGRDGAKNIQYFGAGTRLSVL.

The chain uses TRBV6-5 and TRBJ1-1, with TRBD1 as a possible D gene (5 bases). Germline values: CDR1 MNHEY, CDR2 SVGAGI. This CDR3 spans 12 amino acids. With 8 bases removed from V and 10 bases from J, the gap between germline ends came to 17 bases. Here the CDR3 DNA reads TGTGCCAGCTACCGGGCGGGGGAGGGAGCTTTCTTT. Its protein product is CASYRAGEGAFF.